These 29 T cell receptor beta chains were all obtained from the same sample, sequenced in a study of cytomegalovirus exposure and HLA in healthy donors. PCR involved 60 Vbeta and 13 Jbeta primers. The data were produced by immunoSEQ multiplex PCR, yet TCRdb's version contains in-frame clones alone and is incomplete. Here the sample table reports approximately 120,000 clones. Source material: PBMCs. The receptor set was obtained from a man aged 30-40 years in good health and CMV-seronegative.

The gene calls are TRBV5-1 and TRBJ2-7; D is uncertain. Germline lookup yields CDR1 SGHRS and CDR2 YFSETQ. CDR3 length equals 14 residues. V was pared by 0 bases and J by 1 base, with 8 bases between. The CDR3 protein is CASSLGAGSYEQYF. The CDR3 nucleotides are TGCGCCAGCAGCTTGGGCGCCGGGTCCTACGAGCAGTACTTC.

The chain joins TRBV6-1 to TRBJ1-1; TRBD1 might be the D (5 bases). Germline lookup yields CDR1 MNHNS and CDR2 SASEGT. V dropped 6 bases and J dropped 1 base, with 12 bases sitting between them. The CDR3 has 14 amino acids. The CDR3 here is CASRPDTWNTEAFF. In DNA form, the CDR3 reads TGTGCCAGCAGACCGGACACCTGGAACACTGAAGCTTTCTTT.

The V gene is TRBV28, the J gene TRBJ2-7, with TRBD2 matching over 14 bases. CDR1 and CDR2 from the germline V gene are MDHEN and SYDVKM. The CDR3 has 18 amino acids. V dropped 8 bases and J dropped 3; count of bases not matched to a gene: 15. The CDR3 DNA sequence: TGTGCCAGCGTCGCGGCGGACGGGACTAGCGGGAGACTCTACGAGCAGTACTTC. Translation gives CASVAADGTSGRLYEQYF. Using reference TRBV28 and TRBJ2-7 for the parts outside the CDR3, the full variable domain is DVKVTQSSRYLVKRTGEKVFLECVQDMDHENMFWYRQDPGLGLRLIYFSYDVKMKEKGDIPEGYSVSREKKERFSLILESASTNQTSMYLCASVAADGTSGRLYEQYFGPGTRLTVT.

With regard to this clone: The sample contains more than one DNA sequence encoding this CDR3. The rearrangement uses TRBV5-1 and TRBJ2-5; D uncertain. CDR1 and CDR2 (germline): SGHRS, YFSETQ. Between the trimmed V and J ends, which lost 3 bases and 0 bases, there was a span of 3 bases. The CDR3 totals 12 residues. CDR3 nucleotides: TGCGCCAGCAGCTCCTACCAAGAGACCCAGTACTTC. Translated: CASSSYQETQYF.

The chain joins TRBV7-2 to TRBJ2-7; 7 bases fit TRBD2. The CDR3 spans 15 residues. The germline V gene encodes CDR1 SGHTA and CDR2 FQGNSA. Trimming took 5 bases from V and 2 from J; bases not matched to a gene: 9. The CDR3 DNA sequence: TGTGCCAGCAGCCAGGGCCCAGCGGGAACCTACGAGCAGTACTTC. Its protein is CASSQGPAGTYEQYF.

The J gene is TRBJ1-4, the V gene TRBV2, with D unresolved. The V gene's germline CDR1 is SNHLY and CDR2 FYNNEI. The CDR3 totals 13 residues. The V and J ends lost 7 bases and 4 bases respectively, with 10 bases between them. For the CDR3, the DNA is TGTGCCAGCAATTACAGAAGTAATGAAAAACTGTTTTTT. It is translated as CASNYRSNEKLFF.

The J gene is TRBJ1-1, the V gene TRBV28; TRBD1 might be the D (5 bases). The germline V gene has CDR1 MDHEN and CDR2 SYDVKM. This CDR3 region has 16 residues. V lost 5 bases, J lost 1 base, and 17 bases lay in between. The CDR3: CASSLPGRGPNTEAFF. The CDR3 DNA sequence: TGTGCCAGCAGTCTCCCGGGGAGGGGACCGAACACTGAAGCTTTCTTT.

This rearrangement joins TRBV6-5 to TRBJ2-3; 8 nucleotides line up with TRBD2. This CDR3 contains 15 residues. The V gene's germline CDR1 is MNHEY and CDR2 SVGAGI. The V and J ends lost 3 bases and 4 bases, in that order; junction bases with no gene match: 6. The CDR3 bases are TGTGCCAGCAGTTATATAGCGGGAAGGGCAGATACGCAGTATTTT. Protein: CASSYIAGRADTQYF.

V and J are TRBV10-3 and TRBJ2-5, with 8 bases fitting TRBD1. J lost 4 bases, V lost 2 bases, and 0 bases had no gene match. In germline, CDR1 is ENHRY, CDR2 SYGVKD. The CDR3 spans 13 residues. CDR3 nucleotide sequence: TGTGCCATCAGTGAGCAGGGGGCAGAGACCCAGTACTTC. Encoded protein: CAISEQGAETQYF.

The chain couples TRBV19 to TRBJ1-1; D gene unclear. The germline V and J ends were trimmed by 5 bases and 2 bases, with 12 bases remaining between them. Germline values: CDR1 LNHDA, CDR2 SQIVND (reference sequence). This CDR3 contains 14 residues. CDR3 nucleotide sequence: TGTGCCAGTAGTCCTAATAGTTATAACACTGAAGCTTTCTTT. Protein sequence: CASSPNSYNTEAFF. Using reference TRBV19 and TRBJ1-1 for the parts outside the CDR3, the full variable domain is DGGITQSPKYLFRKEGQNVTLSCEQNLNHDAMYWYRQDPGQGLRLIYYSQIVNDFQKGDIAEGYSVSREKKESFPLTVTSAQKNPTAFYLCASSPNSYNTEAFFGQGTRLTVV.

V and J are TRBV5-6 and TRBJ1-2; the match to TRBD1 covers 7 bases. The CDR3 is 14 residues long. Germline V gene sequence: CDR1 SGHDT, CDR2 YYEEEE. With 3 bases clipped from V and 3 bases from J, the junction kept 5 bases outside the gene matches. The CDR3 DNA follows: TGTGCCAGCAGCTGGGGACAGCCCGACTATGGCTACACCTTC. Amino acid sequence: CASSWGQPDYGYTF.

The chain carries TRBV18 and TRBJ2-1; TRBD2 agrees at 7 bases. The length of the CDR3 is 15 residues. V was clipped by 3 bases and J by 5 bases; unmatched bases: 7. Germline lookup yields CDR1 KGHSH and CDR2 LQKENI. CDR3 sequence (DNA): TGTGCCAGCTCACCTCTCCGGGGGAGGGACAATGAGCAGTTCTTC. Protein: CASSPLRGRDNEQFF.

V usage is TRBV6-6 and J usage is TRBJ2-1; TRBD2 matches 10 bases. CDR1 is MNHNY and CDR2 is SVGAGI in the germline V gene (reference sequence). The CDR3 covers 14 residues. V dropped 2 bases and J dropped 7; count of bases not matched to a gene: 2. The CDR3 is CASSYRGLANEQFF. CDR3 sequence (DNA): TGTGCCAGCAGTTACAGGGGACTAGCGAATGAGCAGTTCTTC.

This rearrangement joins TRBV5-1 to TRBJ2-1; the match to TRBD2 covers 9 bases. V lost 4 bases, J lost 4 bases, and 6 bases stayed unmatched. Germline CDR1 SGHRS, CDR2 YFSETQ. The CDR3 covers 15 residues. Written as DNA, the CDR3 is TGCGCCAGCAGCGCAACTAGCGGGTCGTACAATGAGCAGTTCTTC. Residues: CASSATSGSYNEQFF. Full variable domain (missing parts from reference TRBV5-1 and TRBJ2-1): KAGVTQTPRYLIKTRGQQVTLSCSPISGHRSVSWYQQTPGQGLQFLFEYFSETQRNKGNFPGRFSGRQFSNSRSEMNVSTLELGDSALYLCASSATSGSYNEQFFGPGTRLTVL.

The chain has TRBV7-8 and TRBJ1-5; D is perhaps TRBD1 (5 bases). This CDR3 has 15 amino acids. The germline CDR1 and CDR2 sequences are SGHVS and FQNEAQ. V lost 4 bases and J lost 4, with 14 bases in between. The CDR3 spells CASSSRQSLNQPQHF. DNA for the CDR3: TGTGCCAGCAGCTCACGACAGTCCCTAAATCAGCCCCAGCATTTT.

The chain is built from TRBV5-4 and TRBJ2-7; 14 nucleotides agree with TRBD2. The CDR3 extends over 15 amino acids. Germline V lookup: CDR1 SGHNT, CDR2 YYREEE (reference sequence). V dropped 2 bases and J dropped 6; count of bases not matched to a gene: 4. The CDR3 loop is CASSLGGLAGVEQYF. As DNA, the CDR3 is TGTGCCAGCAGCTTAGGGGGACTAGCGGGAGTCGAGCAGTACTTC. Combining the CDR3 with reference TRBV5-4 and TRBJ2-7 gives the whole variable domain ETGVTQSPTHLIKTRGQQVTLRCSSQSGHNTVSWYQQALGQGPQFIFQYYREEENGRGNFPPRFSGLQFPNYSSELNVNALELDDSALYLCASSLGGLAGVEQYFGPGTRLTVT.

This chain joins TRBV7-8 and TRBJ1-5; 8 bases are a match to TRBD1. The CDR3 totals 15 residues. From germline, CDR1 is SGHVS and CDR2 FQNEAQ. V trimming: 9 bases; J trimming: 2 bases; junction bases outside the gene matches: 9. DNA of the CDR3: TGTGCCAGTGCACAGGGGGTGGTTGGCAATCAGCCCCAGCATTTT. Translated, it gives CASAQGVVGNQPQHF.

The CDR3 loop reads CASRRPPGTGSNEKLFF. The CDR3 DNA reads TGTGCCAGCAGACGTCCGCCCGGGACAGGAAGCAATGAAAAACTGTTTTTT. The V gene is TRBV28, the J gene TRBJ1-4, with 8 bases matching TRBD1. Trimming removed 6 bases from V and 5 bases from J; junction bases left unmatched: 14. The CDR3 runs 17 residues. Germline-derived CDR1 and CDR2 are MDHEN and SYDVKM.

V usage is TRBV18 and J usage is TRBJ2-7, with 7 positions matching TRBD1. Germline CDR1 is KGHSH and CDR2 is LQKENI. The CDR3 covers 15 residues. V gave up 2 bases and J gave up 3 bases; unmatched junction bases: 7. The CDR3 nucleotides read TGTGCCAGCTCACCAGACAGGGCAGCACTCTACGAGCAGTACTTC. Its protein is CASSPDRAALYEQYF.

This chain connects TRBV27 to TRBJ2-7, with D possibly matching TRBD2 (5 bases). Trimming stripped 2 bases from V and 1 base from J, with 12 bases between. This CDR3 is 15 amino acids long. From germline, CDR1 is MNHEY and CDR2 SMNVEV (reference sequence). CDR3 DNA sequence: TGTGCCAGCAGTTTAGTCTTGGGAGCTTCCTACGAGCAGTACTTC. Translating it yields CASSLVLGASYEQYF.

The rearrangement links TRBV7-2 to TRBJ1-1; no firm D call. Germline V lookup: CDR1 SGHTA, CDR2 FQGNSA. The CDR3 runs 11 residues. With 5 bases removed from V and 4 bases from J, the gap between germline ends came to 5 bases. CDR3 bases: TGTGCCAGCAGCCGGGGCACTGAAGCTTTCTTT. It is translated as CASSRGTEAFF. Full variable domain (missing parts from reference TRBV7-2 and TRBJ1-1): GAGVSQSPSNKVTEKGKDVELRCDPISGHTALYWYRQSLGQGLEFLIYFQGNSAPDKSGLPSDRFSAERTGGSVSTLTIQRTQQEDSAVYLCASSRGTEAFFGQGTRLTVV.

The genes are TRBV27 and TRBJ1-3; D call uncertain. This CDR3 is built from 15 residues. V was clipped by 0 bases and J by 0 bases, with 6 bases between them. CDR1 is MNHEY and CDR2 is SMNVEV in the germline V gene (reference sequence). The CDR3 reads CASSLSALSGNTIYF. The CDR3 DNA reads TGTGCCAGCAGTTTATCCGCACTCTCTGGAAACACCATATATTTT.

The CDR3 loop is CAWQGLANVLTF. The CDR3 DNA sequence: TGTGCCTGGCAGGGGTTAGCCAACGTCCTGACTTTC. V is TRBV30 and J is TRBJ2-6, with D tentatively TRBD1 (6 bases). This CDR3 contains 12 residues. V shed 5 bases and J shed 7 bases, with 9 bases lying between them. Germline CDR1 reads GTSNPN; CDR2 reads SVGIG (reference sequence).

The rearrangement joins TRBV11-1 to TRBJ1-6; no definite D call. CDR1 is SGHAT, CDR2 FQDESV, per germline (reference sequence). The V end was cut by 3 bases, the J end by 5 bases, with 8 bases between. There are 14 residues in the CDR3. CDR3 sequence: CASSFRGNNSPLHF. In nucleotides, the CDR3 is TGTGCCAGCAGCTTCCGGGGAAATAATTCACCCCTCCACTTT.

The V call is TRBV2, the J call TRBJ2-7; 11 nucleotides line up with TRBD1. Per germline, CDR1 SNHLY and CDR2 FYNNEI. The ends lost 6 bases at V and 2 bases at J; junction bases unmatched: 6. CDR3 size: 15 residues. The CDR3 nucleotides read TGTGCCAGCAGGCGACCGGGACAGGGGGCCTACGAGCAGTACTTC. It specifies CASRRPGQGAYEQYF.

This chain connects TRBV27 to TRBJ2-7; 10 positions match TRBD1. With 4 bases clipped from V and 5 bases from J, the junction kept 8 bases outside the gene matches. Germline-derived CDR1 and CDR2 are MNHEY and SMNVEV (reference sequence). The CDR3 spans 15 residues. The CDR3 bases are TGTGCCAGCAGTTCTTTCTCCGGGACAGGGGACGAGCAGTACTTC. Protein: CASSSFSGTGDEQYF.

The rearrangement joins TRBV28 to TRBJ2-3; D ambiguous. The CDR3 runs 13 residues. V was trimmed by 5 bases and J by 6 bases, leaving 12 bases between them. Germline V gene data show CDR1 as MDHEN and CDR2 as SYDVKM. The CDR3 region is CASSPIRVDTQYF. The DNA of the CDR3 is TGTGCCAGCAGTCCGATACGGGTGGATACGCAGTATTTT.

The chain is built from TRBV10-2 and TRBJ2-5, with 7 positions matching TRBD2. V gave up 1 base and J gave up 3 bases; unmatched junction bases: 5. The CDR3 has 15 amino acids. In germline, CDR1 is WSHSY, CDR2 SAAADI. CDR3 residues: CASSEWAGEEETQYF. The CDR3 DNA follows: TGCGCCAGCAGTGAGTGGGCGGGAGAGGAAGAGACCCAGTACTTC.

This rearrangement joins TRBV5-1 to TRBJ2-3, with TRBD2 matching over 10 bases. V shed 0 bases, J shed 5 bases, and the junction held 9 bases outside the gene matches. The CDR3 loop spans 17 amino acids. In germline, CDR1 is SGHRS, CDR2 YFSETQ. CDR3 protein: CASSLEGLAGVGDTQYF. The CDR3 bases are TGCGCCAGCAGCTTGGAGGGGCTAGCGGGAGTTGGAGATACGCAGTATTTT.